Listed below are T cell receptor beta chains from one sample, sequenced in a study of monozygotic twins with inflammatory bowel disease. TCRdb re-called the 5' RACE reads and catalogs CDR3 proteins one per entry, DNA excluded. This sample's table has around 99,000 distinct CDR3 sequences. Sequenced: blood. These receptor sequences come from a human donor with ulcerative colitis or Crohn's disease, or a healthy co-twin of an affected twin (not recorded which). CDR3s include the opening cysteine and the closing phenylalanine or tryptophan.

CDR3aa: CASSFDNTGELFF; v_gene: TRBV5-6; j_gene: TRBJ2-2
CDR3aa: CASSEHAGRRDTQYF; v_gene: TRBV6-1; j_gene: TRBJ2-3
CDR3aa: CASSPSGTRDTGELFF; v_gene: TRBV4-2; j_gene: TRBJ2-2
CDR3aa: CASSLQQGGDTEAFF; v_gene: TRBV28; j_gene: TRBJ1-1
CDR3aa: CASSSDRLHNTF; v_gene: TRBV5-1; j_gene: TRBJ1-2
CDR3aa: CASSSGGPGTEAFF; v_gene: TRBV2; j_gene: TRBJ1-1
CDR3aa: CASSLGRRDPEGYTF; v_gene: TRBV19; j_gene: TRBJ1-2
CDR3aa: CASSLGGYTDTQYF; v_gene: TRBV7-2; j_gene: TRBJ2-3
CDR3aa: CASSQGGDSPGRLFF; v_gene: TRBV4-3; j_gene: TRBJ2-2
CDR3aa: CASSFLHDQPQHF; v_gene: TRBV5-6; j_gene: TRBJ1-5
CDR3aa: CASSPAIGSGDTGELFF; v_gene: TRBV5-1; j_gene: TRBJ2-2
CDR3aa: CASSQEGQGAYEQYF; v_gene: TRBV4-1; j_gene: TRBJ2-7
CDR3aa: CASSSGSDTVRRETQYF; v_gene: TRBV5-4; j_gene: TRBJ2-5
CDR3aa: CSAPDRSVVEQFF; v_gene: TRBV20-1; j_gene: TRBJ2-1
CDR3aa: CASSSYLPSGTQYF; v_gene: TRBV7-9; j_gene: TRBJ2-5
CDR3aa: CASSLMVMNTEAFF; v_gene: TRBV5-1; j_gene: TRBJ1-1
CDR3aa: CASSLDRYYGYTF; v_gene: TRBV5-5; j_gene: TRBJ1-2
CDR3aa: CASSSIGGQQFF; v_gene: TRBV28; j_gene: TRBJ2-1
CDR3aa: CASSLGSGSAYEQYF; v_gene: TRBV7-3; j_gene: TRBJ2-7
CDR3aa: CASNGTPGPNSPLHF; v_gene: TRBV12-3/TRBV12-4; j_gene: TRBJ1-6
CDR3aa: CASSFSPVDYNEQFF; v_gene: TRBV7-7; j_gene: TRBJ2-1
CDR3aa: CASSQPTGIRSYEQYF; v_gene: TRBV7-9; j_gene: TRBJ2-7
CDR3aa: CASSLRWKTNTGELFF; v_gene: TRBV5-1; j_gene: TRBJ2-2
CDR3aa: CATRGLAVLRQYF; v_gene: TRBV2; j_gene: TRBJ2-7
CDR3aa: CASSSNFPGQGISVEFF; v_gene: TRBV2; j_gene: TRBJ2-1
CDR3aa: CASNDPGQGGETQYF; v_gene: TRBV2; j_gene: TRBJ2-5
CDR3aa: CASSPNQADTQYF; v_gene: TRBV5-1; j_gene: TRBJ2-3
CDR3aa: CASSLAAGDTQYF; v_gene: TRBV7-2; j_gene: TRBJ2-3
CDR3aa: CASSVGQGARHGYTF; v_gene: TRBV19; j_gene: TRBJ1-2
CDR3aa: CASGSSSGVYNEQFF; v_gene: TRBV5-1; j_gene: TRBJ2-1
CDR3aa: CAISPGGSRNIQYF; v_gene: TRBV10-3; j_gene: TRBJ2-4
CDR3aa: CASSPRDFRGNEQFF; v_gene: TRBV19; j_gene: TRBJ2-1
CDR3aa: CASSTGLTGKEKLFF; v_gene: TRBV12-3/TRBV12-4; j_gene: TRBJ1-4
CDR3aa: CASSSWAENSPLHF; v_gene: TRBV3-1; j_gene: TRBJ1-6
CDR3aa: CSATRGTGSPDTQYF; v_gene: TRBV20-1; j_gene: TRBJ2-3
CDR3aa: CASSQGPDQPQHF; v_gene: TRBV3-1; j_gene: TRBJ1-5
CDR3aa: CSAMASGGQETQYF; v_gene: TRBV20-1; j_gene: TRBJ2-5
CDR3aa: CASRFPGANTEAFF; v_gene: TRBV6-1; j_gene: TRBJ1-1
CDR3aa: CASSLDPGKNIQYF; v_gene: TRBV7-8; j_gene: TRBJ2-4
CDR3aa: CASSLGRGQTEAFF; v_gene: TRBV5-1; j_gene: TRBJ1-1
CDR3aa: CASSLDLYNRVYSNQPQHF; v_gene: TRBV12-3/TRBV12-4; j_gene: TRBJ1-5
CDR3aa: CASSLIPGQGDTEAFF; v_gene: TRBV5-5; j_gene: TRBJ1-1
CDR3aa: CSAPRQVGQPQHF; v_gene: TRBV20-1; j_gene: TRBJ1-5
CDR3aa: CASKIGAGLNTEAFF; v_gene: TRBV6-1; j_gene: TRBJ1-1
CDR3aa: CASSLTDEQYF; v_gene: TRBV12-3/TRBV12-4; j_gene: TRBJ2-7
CDR3aa: CSARDLRGQPQHF; v_gene: TRBV20-1; j_gene: TRBJ1-5
CDR3aa: CSVELGGDTQYF; v_gene: TRBV29-1; j_gene: TRBJ2-3
CDR3aa: CASSSTGGQGDTQYF; v_gene: TRBV5-1; j_gene: TRBJ2-3
CDR3aa: CSARGLQGAIFEQYF; v_gene: TRBV20-1; j_gene: TRBJ2-7
CDR3aa: CASSQRAGRYYEQYF; v_gene: TRBV7-7; j_gene: TRBJ2-7
CDR3aa: CASSLNGPLHTDTQYF; v_gene: TRBV7-3; j_gene: TRBJ2-3
CDR3aa: CASSLGNHGYTF; v_gene: TRBV12-3/TRBV12-4; j_gene: TRBJ1-2
CDR3aa: CASSLGGTEGKYQPQHF; v_gene: TRBV5-1; j_gene: TRBJ1-5
CDR3aa: CSVDAGQGSYEQYF; v_gene: TRBV29-1; j_gene: TRBJ2-7
CDR3aa: CASSLMGQGVGEQYF; v_gene: TRBV7-8; j_gene: TRBJ2-7
CDR3aa: CASSLSRTQETQYF; v_gene: TRBV7-2; j_gene: TRBJ2-5
CDR3aa: CASSLDPYYDTDTQYF; v_gene: TRBV11-2; j_gene: TRBJ2-3